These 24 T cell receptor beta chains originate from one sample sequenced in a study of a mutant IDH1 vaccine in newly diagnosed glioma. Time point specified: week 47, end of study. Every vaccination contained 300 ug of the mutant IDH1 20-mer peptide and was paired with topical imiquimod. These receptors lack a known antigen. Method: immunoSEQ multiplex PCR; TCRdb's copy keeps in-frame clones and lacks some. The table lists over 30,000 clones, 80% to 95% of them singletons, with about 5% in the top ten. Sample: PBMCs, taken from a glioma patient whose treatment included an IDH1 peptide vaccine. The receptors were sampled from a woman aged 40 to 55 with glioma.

The CDR3 DNA reads TGTGCCAGCAGCGTTAGCGAGCGGGGGGGCCGCGAGCAGTACTTC. Translated: CASSVSERGGREQYF. The genes are TRBV7-2 and TRBJ2-7; 10 bases are shared with TRBD2. The ends lost 5 bases at V and 6 bases at J; junction bases unmatched: 10. Germline CDR1 and CDR2: SGHTA and FQGNSA. The CDR3 runs to 15 residues.

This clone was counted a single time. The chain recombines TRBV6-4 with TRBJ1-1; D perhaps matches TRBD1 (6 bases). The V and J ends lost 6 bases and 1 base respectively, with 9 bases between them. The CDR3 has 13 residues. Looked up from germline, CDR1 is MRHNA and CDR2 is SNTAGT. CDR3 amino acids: CASRTGQNTEAFF. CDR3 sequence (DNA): TGTGCCAGCAGGACGGGACAGAACACTGAAGCTTTCTTT.

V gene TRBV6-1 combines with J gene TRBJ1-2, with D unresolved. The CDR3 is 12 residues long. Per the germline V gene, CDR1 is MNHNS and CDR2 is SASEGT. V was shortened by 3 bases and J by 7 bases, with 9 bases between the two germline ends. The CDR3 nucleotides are TGTGCCAGCAGTGACCAACTGTCTGGCTACACCTTC. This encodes CASSDQLSGYTF.

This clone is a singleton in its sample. This CDR3 reads CASSLAVNNSPLHF. CDR3 bases: TGTGCCAGCAGCTTAGCGGTCAATAATTCACCCCTCCACTTT. The V and J genes are TRBV11-2 and TRBJ1-6, with D hard to call. Trimming shortened V by 1 base and J by 5 bases, and 6 bases separated the two germline ends. From germline, CDR1 is SGHAT and CDR2 FQNNGV. The CDR3 covers 14 residues. Variable domain in full (rest from reference TRBV11-2 and TRBJ1-6): EAGVAQSPRYKIIEKRQSVAFWCNPISGHATLYWYQQILGQGPKLLIQFQNNGVVDDSQLPKDRFSAERLKGVDSTLKIQPAKLEDSAVYLCASSLAVNNSPLHFGNGTRLTVT.

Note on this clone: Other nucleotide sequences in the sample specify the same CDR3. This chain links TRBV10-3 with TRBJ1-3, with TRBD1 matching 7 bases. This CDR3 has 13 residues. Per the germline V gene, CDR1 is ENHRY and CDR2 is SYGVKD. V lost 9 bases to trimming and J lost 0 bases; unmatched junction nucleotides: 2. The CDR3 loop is CAIRDSSGNTIYF. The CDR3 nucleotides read TGTGCCATTCGGGACAGCTCTGGAAACACCATATATTTT.

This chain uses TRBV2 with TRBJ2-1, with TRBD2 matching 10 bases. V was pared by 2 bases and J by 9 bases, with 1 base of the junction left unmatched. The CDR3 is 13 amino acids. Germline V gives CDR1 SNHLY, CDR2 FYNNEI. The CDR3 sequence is CASSEIAGGEQFF. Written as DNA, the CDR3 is TGTGCCAGCAGTGAAATAGCGGGAGGTGAGCAGTTCTTC.

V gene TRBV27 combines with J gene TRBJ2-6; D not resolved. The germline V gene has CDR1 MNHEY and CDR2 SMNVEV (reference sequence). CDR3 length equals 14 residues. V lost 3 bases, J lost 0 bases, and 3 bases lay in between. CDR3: CASSFTSGANVLTF. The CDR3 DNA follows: TGTGCCAGCAGTTTCACCTCTGGGGCCAACGTCCTGACTTTC.

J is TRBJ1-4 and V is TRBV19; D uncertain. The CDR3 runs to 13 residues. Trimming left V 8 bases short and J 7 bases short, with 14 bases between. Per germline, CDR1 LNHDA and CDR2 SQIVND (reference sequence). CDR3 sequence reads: CASSRAGSEKLFF. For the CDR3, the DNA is TGTGCCAGTTCAAGGGCGGGGAGTGAAAAACTGTTTTTT.

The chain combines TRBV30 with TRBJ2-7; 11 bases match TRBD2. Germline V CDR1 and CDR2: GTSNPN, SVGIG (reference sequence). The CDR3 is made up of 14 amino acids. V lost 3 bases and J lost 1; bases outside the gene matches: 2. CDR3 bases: TGTGCCTGGAGGGGACTAGCGGCTTCCTACGAGCAGTACTTC. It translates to CAWRGLAASYEQYF.

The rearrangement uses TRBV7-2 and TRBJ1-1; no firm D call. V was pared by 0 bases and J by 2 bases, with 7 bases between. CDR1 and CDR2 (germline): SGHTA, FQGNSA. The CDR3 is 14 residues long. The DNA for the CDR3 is TGTGCCAGCAGCTTAGCGGGTGGAAACACTGAAGCTTTCTTT. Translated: CASSLAGGNTEAFF.

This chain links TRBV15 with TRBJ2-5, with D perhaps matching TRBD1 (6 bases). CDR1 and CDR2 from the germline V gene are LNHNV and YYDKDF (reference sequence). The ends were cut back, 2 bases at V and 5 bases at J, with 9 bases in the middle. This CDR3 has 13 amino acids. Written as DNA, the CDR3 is TGTGCCACCAGCAGACAGGGGCCGGAGACCCAGTACTTC. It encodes CATSRQGPETQYF.

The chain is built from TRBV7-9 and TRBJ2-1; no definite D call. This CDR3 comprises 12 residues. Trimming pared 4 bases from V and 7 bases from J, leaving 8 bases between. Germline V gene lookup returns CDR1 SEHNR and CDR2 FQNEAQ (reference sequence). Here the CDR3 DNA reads TGTGCCAGCAGCTCCCAGCAAAATGAGCAGTTCTTC. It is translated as CASSSQQNEQFF.

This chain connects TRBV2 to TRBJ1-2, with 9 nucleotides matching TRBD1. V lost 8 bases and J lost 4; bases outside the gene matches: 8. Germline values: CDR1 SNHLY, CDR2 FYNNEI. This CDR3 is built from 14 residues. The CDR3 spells CASRLETGGYGYTF. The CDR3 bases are TGTGCCAGCCGACTAGAGACAGGGGGCTATGGCTACACCTTC.

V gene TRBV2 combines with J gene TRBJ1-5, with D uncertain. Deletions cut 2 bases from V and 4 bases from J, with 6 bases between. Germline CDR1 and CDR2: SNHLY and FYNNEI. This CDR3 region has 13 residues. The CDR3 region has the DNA TGTGCCAGCAGTGAACAGGAGAATCAGCCCCAGCATTTT. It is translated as CASSEQENQPQHF.

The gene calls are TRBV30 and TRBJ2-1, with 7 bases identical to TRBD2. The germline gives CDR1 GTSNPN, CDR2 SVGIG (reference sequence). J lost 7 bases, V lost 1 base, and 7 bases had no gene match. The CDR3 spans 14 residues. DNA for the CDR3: TGTGCCTGGAGTGCTAAGCGGGACGGGAATGAGCAGTTCTTC. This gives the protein CAWSAKRDGNEQFF.

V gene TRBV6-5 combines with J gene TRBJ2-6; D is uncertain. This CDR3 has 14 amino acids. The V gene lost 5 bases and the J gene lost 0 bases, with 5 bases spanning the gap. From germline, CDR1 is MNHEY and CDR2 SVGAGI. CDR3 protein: CASSGYSGANVLTF. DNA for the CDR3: TGTGCCAGCAGTGGCTACTCTGGGGCCAACGTCCTGACTTTC.

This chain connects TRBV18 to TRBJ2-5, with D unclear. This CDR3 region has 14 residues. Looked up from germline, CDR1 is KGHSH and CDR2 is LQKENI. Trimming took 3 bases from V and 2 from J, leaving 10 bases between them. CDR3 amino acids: CASSPIVNQETQYF. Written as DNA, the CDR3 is TGTGCCAGCTCACCGATTGTTAATCAAGAGACCCAGTACTTC.

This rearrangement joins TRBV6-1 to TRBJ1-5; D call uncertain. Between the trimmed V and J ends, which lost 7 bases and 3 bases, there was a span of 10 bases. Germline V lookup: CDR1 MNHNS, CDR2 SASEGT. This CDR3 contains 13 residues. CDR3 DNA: TGTGCCAGCAATCTGCGATTCAATCAGCCCCAGCATTTT. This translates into CASNLRFNQPQHF.

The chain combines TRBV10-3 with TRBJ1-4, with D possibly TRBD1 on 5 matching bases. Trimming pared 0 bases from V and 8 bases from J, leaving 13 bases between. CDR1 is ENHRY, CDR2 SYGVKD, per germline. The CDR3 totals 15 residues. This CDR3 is CAISESRGAGEKLFF. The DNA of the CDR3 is TGTGCCATCAGTGAGTCAAGGGGCGCAGGAGAAAAACTGTTTTTT.

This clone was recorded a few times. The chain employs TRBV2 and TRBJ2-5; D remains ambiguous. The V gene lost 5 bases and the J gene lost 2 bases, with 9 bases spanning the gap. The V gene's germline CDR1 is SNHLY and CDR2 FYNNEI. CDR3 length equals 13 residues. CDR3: CASSNRLQETQYF. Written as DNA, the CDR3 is TGTGCCAGCAGTAACCGACTTCAAGAGACCCAGTACTTC.

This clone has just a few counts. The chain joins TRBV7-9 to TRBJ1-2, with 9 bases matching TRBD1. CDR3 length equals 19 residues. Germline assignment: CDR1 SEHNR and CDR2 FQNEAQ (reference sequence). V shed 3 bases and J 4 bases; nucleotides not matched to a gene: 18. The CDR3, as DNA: TGTGCCAGCAGCTTCCTCCGGGACAGGGCGGAGACCAGGTCCTATGGCTACACCTTC. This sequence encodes CASSFLRDRAETRSYGYTF. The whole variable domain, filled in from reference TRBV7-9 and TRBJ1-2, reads DTGVSQNPRHKITKRGQNVTFRCDPISEHNRLYWYRQTLGQGPEFLTYFQNEAQLEKSRLLSDRFSAERPKGSFSTLEIQRTEQGDSAMYLCASSFLRDRAETRSYGYTFGSGTRLTVV.

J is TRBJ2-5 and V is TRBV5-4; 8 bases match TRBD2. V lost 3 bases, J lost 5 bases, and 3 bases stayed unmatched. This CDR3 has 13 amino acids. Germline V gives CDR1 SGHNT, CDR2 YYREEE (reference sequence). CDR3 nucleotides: TGTGCCAGCAGCTGGACGGGGGGGGAGACCCAGTACTTC. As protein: CASSWTGGETQYF.

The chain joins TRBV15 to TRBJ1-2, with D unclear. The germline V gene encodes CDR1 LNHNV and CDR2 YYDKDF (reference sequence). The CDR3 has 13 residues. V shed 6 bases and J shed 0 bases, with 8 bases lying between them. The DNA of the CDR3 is TGTGCCACCAGTACCGGCGCTAACTATGGCTACACCTTC. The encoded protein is CATSTGANYGYTF.

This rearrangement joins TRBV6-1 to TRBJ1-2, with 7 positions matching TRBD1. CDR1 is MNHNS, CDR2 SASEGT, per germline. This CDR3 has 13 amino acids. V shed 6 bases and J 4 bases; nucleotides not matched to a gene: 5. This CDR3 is CASSPGQFYGYTF. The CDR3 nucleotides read TGTGCCAGCAGCCCGGGACAGTTCTATGGCTACACCTTC.